This record covers a single T cell receptor beta chain. This table comes from immunoSEQ multiplex PCR, and its TCRdb copy is limited to in-frame clones, with some not included. The sample yields 180,000 or so clones, roughly 83% seen once. The data were obtained in a study of blood T cell repertoires in COVID-19. In the study overall: Collection of acute and convalescent COVID-19 samples took place in the United States, Italy and Spain.

Trimming left V 3 bases short and J 0 bases short, with 12 bases between. The CDR3 runs to 16 residues. CDR1 MDHEN and CDR2 SYDVKM come from the germline V gene. Participants came from some 23 US areas, aged roughly 18 to 89 years. Participants' reported clinical history set cohort assignment. What the recovered Cohort 3 donors had was two negative PCRs, clearance, or symptom resolution. V and J are TRBV28 and TRBJ1-5; D call uncertain. Sequenced material: PBMCs or T cells enriched from blood (not recorded which). The origin of this receptor is a woman aged 50 to 60 who had recovered from COVID-19. This chain's CDR3 is CASSFGRGYSNQPQHF. For the CDR3, the DNA is TGTGCCAGCAGTTTTGGCCGGGGATATAGCAATCAGCCCCAGCATTTT.